This is a list of T cell receptor beta chains from one sample in a study of shared clonotypes between healthy human individuals. The assay was immunoSEQ multiplex PCR, and TCRdb's table has in-frame clones only and misses some. The profile shows about 1.4 million clones, 95% to 97% of them singletons. What was sequenced was naive CD4+ T cells sorted from blood. These receptors were collected from a young man in good health. The CDR3 runs from the conserved cysteine through the conserved F or W. D genes are given only for firm matches. The size field is filled for only some rows; it gives once, few, many or a size class.

v_call,j_call,d_call,cdr3_length,clone_size,cdr3_nt,cdr3_aa
TRBV19,TRBJ2-2,-,16,-,TGTGCCAGTAGTATACGCAGCGGAGTCAACACCGGGGAGCTGTTTTTT,CASSIRSGVNTGELFF
TRBV29-1,TRBJ2-1,-,16,-,TGCAGCGTTGAAAAGCCCCCGGGGAGCTCCTACAATGAGCAGTTCTTC,CSVEKPPGSSYNEQFF
TRBV4-1,TRBJ2-1,TRBD2,16,-,TGCGCCAGCAGCCTCACGACTAGCCCCGCCTACAATGAGCAGTTCTTC,CASSLTTSPAYNEQFF
TRBV25-1,TRBJ2-7,TRBD1,13,-,TGTGCCAGCCGGGACAGTGAAACGTCCGAGCAGTACTTC,CASRDSETSEQYF
TRBV2,TRBJ2-3,-,16,-,TGTGCCAGCAGTGAAGGTAACAGACAATTCACAGATACGCAGTATTTT,CASSEGNRQFTDTQYF
TRBV4-2,TRBJ2-5,TRBD2,18,-,TGTGCCAGCAGCCAAAGACCGGGACTAGCGGGCTTCATGGAGACCCAGTACTTC,CASSQRPGLAGFMETQYF
TRBV25-1,TRBJ1-1,TRBD1,12,-,TGTGCCAGCAGCAGGGGGGGGACTGAAGCTTTCTTT,CASSRGGTEAFF
TRBV5-1,TRBJ2-5,-,13,-,TGCGCCAGCAGCCCGACGACTTTCGAGACCCAGTACTTC,CASSPTTFETQYF
TRBV5-1,TRBJ2-7,TRBD2,15,-,TGCGCCAGCAGCTTGGGGCTAGCGGGGCTCTACGAGCAGTACTTC,CASSLGLAGLYEQYF
TRBV18,TRBJ1-1,-,11,-,TGTGCCAGCTCACCGGGGGACGGAGCTTTCTTT,CASSPGDGAFF
TRBV2,TRBJ2-2,TRBD2,15,-,TGTGCCAGCAGCCTACTAGCGGGACACACCGGGGAGCTGTTTTTT,CASSLLAGHTGELFF
TRBV6-5,TRBJ2-1,TRBD2,14,-,TGTGCCAGCAGGGCGGGAGGGGGCTACAATGAGCAGTTCTTC,CASRAGGGYNEQFF
TRBV11-2,TRBJ1-5,-,16,-,TGTGCCAGCAGCTTAGTAGCCGGAGGTAGCAATCAGCCCCAGCATTTT,CASSLVAGGSNQPQHF
TRBV6-1,TRBJ2-7,-,14,-,TGTGCCAGCAGGGACAGACTTAGCTCCTACGAGCAGTACTTC,CASRDRLSSYEQYF
TRBV4-3,TRBJ1-1,-,14,-,TGCGCCAGCAGCCAACCCGGGTTGAACACTGAAGCTTTCTTT,CASSQPGLNTEAFF
TRBV27,TRBJ2-5,-,15,-,TGTGCCAGCAGCGAAGGACAGTCCTTGGTGGAGACCCAGTACTTC,CASSEGQSLVETQYF
TRBV9,TRBJ2-1,-,16,-,TGTGCCAGCAGCGTAGGTAGCAGGGTAGGTGGCAATGAGCAGTTCTTC,CASSVGSRVGGNEQFF
TRBV28,TRBJ2-1,-,13,-,TGTGCCAGCAGCCAGGACTGGGCCTATGAGCAGTTCTTC,CASSQDWAYEQFF
TRBV5-1,TRBJ2-4,TRBD2,13,-,TGCGCCAGCAGCTTGGGCGGAGCGGGAGGGCAGTACTTC,CASSLGGAGGQYF
TRBV29-1,TRBJ2-7,-,13,-,TGCAGCGTTGAAAGAGCAGGGACCTACGAGCAGTACTTC,CSVERAGTYEQYF
TRBV5-4,TRBJ2-3,-,14,-,TGTGCCAGCAGCCCATATACATCAACAGATACGCAGTATTTT,CASSPYTSTDTQYF
TRBV10-1,TRBJ2-3,-,15,-,TGCGCCAGCAGTGTCACAGGGTCACACACAGATACGCAGTATTTT,CASSVTGSHTDTQYF
TRBV6-5,TRBJ1-1,-,14,-,TGTGCCAGCAGTTACTCGAATACAGGCTATGAAGCTTTCTTT,CASSYSNTGYEAFF
TRBV10-2,TRBJ1-4,-,13,once,TGCGCCAGCAGCACCAGGCCCAATGAAAAACTGTTTTTT,CASSTRPNEKLFF
TRBV5-1,TRBJ2-5,TRBD2,16,-,TGCGCCAGCAGCTTGTCCCTAGCGGGTACCGGTGAGACCCAGTACTTC,CASSLSLAGTGETQYF
TRBV2,TRBJ2-7,TRBD2,18,-,TGTGCCAGCAGTGACCCCCTAGCGGGAGGCTTCCGATCAGGCGAGCAGTACTTC,CASSDPLAGGFRSGEQYF
TRBV7-2,TRBJ2-3,TRBD2,17,once,TGTGCCAGCAGCCTTCGGGAACTAGCGGCCCGCACAGATACGCAGTATTTT,CASSLRELAARTDTQYF
TRBV2,TRBJ2-1,-,11,few,TGTGCCAGCAGTGAGTACAATGAGCAGTTCTTC,CASSEYNEQFF
TRBV28,TRBJ2-3,-,16,-,TGTGCCAGCAGAGAAGGTTGGGGAGGGGGGACAGATACGCAGTATTTT,CASREGWGGGTDTQYF
TRBV6-1,TRBJ2-4,-,14,-,TGTGCCAGCAGTCAGAGTTTAGCCAAAAACATTCAGTACTTC,CASSQSLAKNIQYF